Listed here are 32 T cell receptor beta chains from one sample, sequenced in a study of T cells after yellow fever vaccination. Via MiXCR, TCRdb re-called the 5' RACE reads, giving one row per CDR3 protein. This sample carries about 200,000 distinct CDR3 sequences, 2.5% to 3.5% of them seen once, and the ten largest clones take under 3.5%. The source material was CD4+ T cells sorted from PBMCs, sampled 10 days after the yellow fever booster vaccination. Receptor source: a man between 18 and 35 years old who received the YFV17D yellow fever vaccine.

This clonotype was recorded at least ten times. J is TRBJ2-2 and V is TRBV5-1; a weak D match, TRBD1 (5 bases). With 3 bases removed from V and 5 bases from J, the gap between germline ends came to 11 bases. CDR1 and CDR2 from the germline V gene are SGHRS and YFSETQ. The CDR3 has 14 residues. The CDR3 DNA reads TGCGCCAGCAGCTGGACAATCGGAACCGGGGAGCTGTTTTTT. Its translation is CASSWTIGTGELFF.

CDR3 coding DNA: TGTGCCAGCAGCTTAGAGGGCAGGGCCTCTTTGCGGAACACTGAAGCTTTCTTT. It codes for CASSLEGRASLRNTEAFF. The chain is built from TRBV7-2 and TRBJ1-1; maybe TRBD1 (5 bases). Trimming removed 1 base at V and 1 base at J, with 19 bases between. There are 18 residues in the CDR3. Germline loops: CDR1 SGHTA, CDR2 FQGNSA. Full variable domain (rest looked up from reference TRBV7-2 and TRBJ1-1): GAGVSQSPSNKVTEKGKDVELRCDPISGHTALYWYRQSLGQGLEFLIYFQGNSAPDKSGLPSDRFSAERTGGSVSTLTIQRTQQEDSAVYLCASSLEGRASLRNTEAFFGQGTRLTVV.

This clonotype was seen more than once but under ten times. The chain carries TRBV18 and TRBJ1-2; TRBD1 is a possible D gene (5 bases). The CDR3 extends over 13 amino acids. CDR1 and CDR2 from the germline V gene are KGHSH and LQKENI. The V end was cut by 4 bases, the J end by 2 bases, with 8 bases between. The CDR3 loop is CASSQTANYGYTF. In DNA form, the CDR3 reads TGTGCCAGCTCACAGACAGCCAACTATGGCTACACCTTC.

This clonotype was seen a few times. The chain links TRBV28 to TRBJ2-7; D uncertain. Trimming stripped 6 bases from V and 0 bases from J, with 9 bases between. CDR3 length: 13 amino acids. Per germline, CDR1 MDHEN and CDR2 SYDVKM. CDR3 DNA: TGTGCCAGCAGCGGATCGAGCTCCTACGAGCAGTACGTC. It yields the protein CASSGSSSYEQYV.

This clonotype was observed a handful of times. J is TRBJ1-6 and V is TRBV11-2, with 8 bases lining up with TRBD1. The CDR3 is 15 residues long. The V gene's germline CDR1 is SGHAT and CDR2 FQNNGV. V gave up 1 base and J gave up 9 bases; unmatched junction bases: 5. The CDR3 protein is CASSLGLQGVSPLHF. DNA of the CDR3: TGTGCCAGCAGCTTAGGTTTACAGGGGGTTTCACCCCTCCACTTT.

The V call is TRBV7-2, the J call TRBJ1-2; D gene unclear. CDR3 length: 15 residues. The V end lost 5 bases, the J end lost 4 bases, and 17 bases lay between the germline ends. The germline CDR1 and CDR2 sequences are SGHTA and FQGNSA. CDR3 region: CASSLNTRPPYGYTF. In DNA form, the CDR3 reads TGTGCCAGCAGCCTCAACACCCGACCACCCTATGGCTACACCTTC.

This clonotype was seen many times. The chain joins TRBV10-1 to TRBJ1-1, with 8 bases aligning to TRBD1. The CDR3 is 13 residues long. Trimming took 5 bases from V and 4 from J; bases not matched to a gene: 3. Germline V gene lookup returns CDR1 WNHNN and CDR2 SYGVQD (reference sequence). CDR3: CASSYRGATEAFF. CDR3 nucleotide sequence: TGCGCCAGCAGTTACAGGGGGGCCACTGAAGCTTTCTTT.

There are many counts of this clonotype. The V and J genes are TRBV5-1 and TRBJ1-6; 7 bases fit TRBD1. CDR1 and CDR2 (germline): SGHRS, YFSETQ. V dropped 1 base and J dropped 7; count of bases not matched to a gene: 5. The CDR3 spans 15 residues. CDR3 bases: TGCGCCAGCAGCTTGCAGGGACAGCCAAATTCACCCCTCCACTTT. It encodes CASSLQGQPNSPLHF.

This clonotype showed up many times. One junction end disagrees with the germline gene, perhaps due to a read error. The rearrangement joins TRBV28 to TRBJ1-4; possible D gene TRBD1, 6 bases. Germline loops: CDR1 MDHEN, CDR2 SYDVKM. This CDR3 is built from 14 residues. The CDR3 is CASSWGATNEKLFF. CDR3 coding DNA: TGTGCCAGCAGCTGGGGGGCAACCAATGAAAAACTGTTTTTT.

This clonotype came up many times. The chain links TRBV12-3 or TRBV12-4 to TRBJ2-5; D uncertain. Trimming took 3 bases from V and 5 from J, leaving 13 bases between them. The CDR3 is made up of 14 amino acids. In DNA, the CDR3 is TGTGCCAGCAGTTTCGGAAAGTATAGGGAGACCCAGTACTTC. Its protein is CASSFGKYRETQYF.

This clonotype was seen a few times. The J gene is TRBJ1-4, the V gene TRBV10-3; D not certain. V was shortened by 10 bases and J by 0 bases, with 6 bases between the two germline ends. The CDR3 sequence is 12 residues long. Germline V gives CDR1 ENHRY, CDR2 SYGVKD. This CDR3 is CATGATNEKLFF. The CDR3 DNA sequence: TGTGCCACGGGAGCAACTAATGAAAAACTGTTTTTT.

This clonotype was counted many times. The chain employs TRBV27 and TRBJ1-4, with TRBD1 matching over 11 bases. Germline V lookup: CDR1 MNHEY, CDR2 SMNVEV (reference sequence). Trimming removed 6 bases from V and 7 bases from J; junction bases left unmatched: 10. The CDR3 consists of 16 residues. Here the CDR3 DNA reads TGTGCCAGCAGCTATCTGAGCGGGACAGGGGGTGAAAAACTGTTTTTT. It yields the protein CASSYLSGTGGEKLFF.

This clonotype was seen repeatedly, ten times or more. V is TRBV20-1 and J is TRBJ1-4; TRBD1 matches 9 bases. Germline CDR1 reads DFQATT; CDR2 reads SNEGSKA (reference sequence). The CDR3 has 12 residues. V lost 5 bases to trimming and J lost 6 bases; unmatched junction nucleotides: 1. CDR3 in DNA: TGCAGTGCTCGACAGGGGGATGAAAAACTGTTTTTT. Translated, it gives CSARQGDEKLFF.

This clonotype was detected many times. The rearrangement joins TRBV12-3 or TRBV12-4 to TRBJ1-5, with 9 bases identical to TRBD1. V gave up 4 bases and J gave up 5 bases; unmatched junction bases: 3. The CDR3 loop spans 14 amino acids. The CDR3 loop reads CASSSGTGHQPQHF. Written as DNA, the CDR3 is TGTGCCAGCAGTTCCGGGACAGGGCATCAGCCCCAGCATTTT.

This clonotype was counted at least ten times. This chain joins TRBV20-1 and TRBJ1-5, with D possibly TRBD1 on 5 matching bases. CDR3 length: 13 residues. Looked up from germline, CDR1 is DFQATT and CDR2 is SNEGSKA (reference sequence). Trimming left V 5 bases short and J 0 bases short, with 8 bases between. The CDR3 nucleotides read TGCAGTGCTCTGGGGGATAGCAATCAGCCCCAGCATTTT. This sequence encodes CSALGDSNQPQHF.

This clonotype has a count of ten or more. The rearrangement uses TRBV7-2 and TRBJ1-2; the match to TRBD1 covers 8 bases. V shed 1 base, J shed 5 bases, and the junction held 6 bases outside the gene matches. This CDR3 has 15 residues. Germline values: CDR1 SGHTA, CDR2 FQGNSA. The CDR3 sequence: CASSLGPGQVYGYTF. The CDR3 DNA reads TGTGCCAGCAGCTTAGGCCCGGGACAGGTGTATGGCTACACCTTC.

This clonotype showed up many times. The CDR3 sequence is CASRSPQDYGYTF. CDR3 bases: TGCGCCAGCAGATCCCCGCAGGACTATGGCTACACCTTC. J is TRBJ1-2 and V is TRBV5-1; D is uncertain. The CDR3 is 13 amino acids. Deletions cut 5 bases from V and 3 bases from J, with 11 bases between. In germline, CDR1 is SGHRS, CDR2 YFSETQ.

This clonotype was recorded many times. The gene calls are TRBV5-1 and TRBJ1-5; D unresolved. The CDR3 spans 15 residues. Germline CDR1 SGHRS, CDR2 YFSETQ. V shed 4 bases and J shed 3 bases, with 14 bases lying between them. Here the CDR3 DNA reads TGCGCCAGCAGCGCCGAGGGAGGCACCAATCAGCCCCAGCATTTT. Encoded protein: CASSAEGGTNQPQHF.

The chain uses TRBV5-1 and TRBJ2-3, with D possibly matching TRBD1 (6 bases). The germline V gene has CDR1 SGHRS and CDR2 YFSETQ. The V gene lost 0 bases and the J gene lost 2 bases, with 10 bases spanning the gap. The length of the CDR3 is 15 residues. Here the CDR3 DNA reads TGCGCCAGCAGCTTGGGGGCAGGGGACACAGATACGCAGTATTTT. Protein product: CASSLGAGDTDTQYF. Using reference TRBV5-1 and TRBJ2-3 for the parts outside the CDR3, the full variable domain is KAGVTQTPRYLIKTRGQQVTLSCSPISGHRSVSWYQQTPGQGLQFLFEYFSETQRNKGNFPGRFSGRQFSNSRSEMNVSTLELGDSALYLCASSLGAGDTDTQYFGPGTRLTVL.

This clonotype came up a few times. This chain uses TRBV9 with TRBJ1-6, with D possibly matching TRBD1 (5 bases). The germline V gene has CDR1 SGDLS and CDR2 YYNGEE. V lost 0 bases, J lost 8 bases, and 12 bases lay in between. The CDR3 loop spans 15 amino acids. The chain's CDR3 is CASSVAGTAYSPLHF. The DNA of the CDR3 is TGTGCCAGCAGCGTAGCGGGGACGGCCTATTCACCCCTCCACTTT.

This sequence joins TRBV20-1 and TRBJ2-1; 9 bases line up with TRBD2. This CDR3 is 14 amino acids long. In germline, CDR1 is DFQATT, CDR2 SNEGSKA (reference sequence). The junction had 8 bases not matched to a gene; V was cut back by 3 bases and J by 8 bases. For the CDR3, the DNA is TGCAGTGCTAGTAGGGGACTAGCTTTCGATGAGCAGTTCTTC. Protein: CSASRGLAFDEQFF.

This clonotype occurred many times. The CDR3 region has the DNA TGCAGCGTTGTCCCCACTGAAGCTTTCTTT. Translating gives CSVVPTEAFF. The V and J genes are TRBV29-1 and TRBJ1-1; D gene unclear. V was trimmed by 4 bases and J by 4 bases, leaving 4 bases between them. CDR1 is SQVTM, CDR2 ANQGSEA, per germline. The CDR3 runs to 10 residues. Looking up the rest from reference TRBV29-1 and TRBJ1-1 gives the full variable domain: SAVISQKPSRDICQRGTSLTIQCQVDSQVTMMFWYRQQPGQSLTLIATANQGSEATYESGFVIDKFPISRPNLTFSTLTVSNMSPEDSSIYLCSVVPTEAFFGQGTRLTVV.

The table lists this clonotype with many counts. The chain employs TRBV12-3 or TRBV12-4 and TRBJ1-1; D unresolved. Trimming removed 3 bases from V and 5 bases from J, with 13 bases in between. The CDR3 has 14 amino acids. The CDR3 region is CASSFHRFGTEAFF. The CDR3 coding sequence is TGTGCCAGCAGTTTTCATCGGTTCGGGACTGAAGCTTTCTTT.

The chain joins TRBV3-1 to TRBJ2-2; D is uncertain. The V and J ends lost 0 bases and 0 bases respectively, with 5 bases between them. The length of the CDR3 is 15 residues. Looked up from germline, CDR1 is LGHDT and CDR2 is YNNKEL (reference sequence). CDR3 coding DNA: TGTGCCAGCAGCCAAGACATATCGAACACCGGGGAGCTGTTTTTT. This sequence encodes CASSQDISNTGELFF.

This clonotype was seen many times. The rearrangement joins TRBV12-3 or TRBV12-4 to TRBJ2-2, with D tentatively TRBD1 (6 bases). Between the trimmed V and J ends, which lost 6 bases and 5 bases, there was a span of 13 bases. This CDR3 has 14 residues. Here the CDR3 DNA reads TGTGCCAGCAGCCCAGGGGTGAGGACCGGGGAGCTGTTTTTT. It is translated as CASSPGVRTGELFF.

The sample holds a few counts of this clonotype. The chain links TRBV4-3 to TRBJ1-2; tentatively, D is TRBD1 (5 bases). The CDR3 covers 16 residues. CDR1 is LGHNA and CDR2 is YSLEER in the germline V gene. The V gene lost 3 bases and the J gene lost 3 bases, with 17 bases spanning the gap. The CDR3 sequence: CASSHFGTTRDYGYTF. CDR3 nucleotide sequence: TGCGCCAGCAGCCATTTCGGGACGACTCGGGACTATGGCTACACCTTC.

This clonotype was observed a single time. This clone may be a read error of a much larger clone one base away. The chain links TRBV5-1 to TRBJ1-1; 7 nucleotides line up with TRBD1. J gave up 3 bases and V 2 bases, and 7 bases lay outside the gene matches. Germline lookup yields CDR1 SGHRS and CDR2 YFSETQ. This CDR3 has 15 amino acids. CDR3 in DNA: TGCGCCAGCAGCTTTTCGACAGGGTCGTACACTGAAGCTTTCTTT. Residues: CASSFSTGSYTEAFF. The whole variable domain, filled in from reference TRBV5-1 and TRBJ1-1, reads KAGVTQTPRYLIKTRGQQVTLSCSPISGHRSVSWYQQTPGQGLQFLFEYFSETQRNKGNFPGRFSGRQFSNSRSEMNVSTLELGDSALYLCASSFSTGSYTEAFFGQGTRLTVV.

The chain joins TRBV10-3 to TRBJ2-3; tentatively, D is TRBD1 (5 bases). CDR1 and CDR2 (germline): ENHRY, SYGVKD. The CDR3 has 18 residues. The ends were cut back, 4 bases at V and 4 bases at J, with 24 bases in the middle. The CDR3 is CAISAVPKGIRVADTQYF. The CDR3 region has the DNA TGTGCCATCAGTGCTGTCCCCAAGGGGATTAGGGTGGCAGATACGCAGTATTTT.

This clonotype was detected a few times. V is TRBV6-2 or TRBV6-3 and J is TRBJ2-1; D possibly uses TRBD1 or TRBD2 (5 bases each). The CDR3 runs 17 residues. Trimming removed 10 bases from V and 4 bases from J, with 26 bases in between. In germline, CDR1 is MNHEY, CDR2 SVGEGT. The CDR3 coding sequence is TGTGCCACCCAACTTCAGAACCGGGACGGTGCGTACAATGAGCAGTTCTTC. Protein product: CATQLQNRDGAYNEQFF.

V and J are TRBV20-1 and TRBJ2-5; D perhaps matches TRBD1 (6 bases). The CDR3 is 14 residues long. With 6 bases removed from V and 5 bases from J, the gap between germline ends came to 19 bases. Germline V gene data show CDR1 as DFQATT and CDR2 as SNEGSKA (reference sequence). The DNA of the CDR3 is TGCAGTGCCCTGACACACAGGGTAGTTGAGACCCAGTACTTC. It is translated as CSALTHRVVETQYF.

The rearrangement uses TRBV11-3 and TRBJ2-2; no clear D gene. Trimming took off 0 bases at V and 7 bases at J, with 6 bases between the two ends. CDR3 size: 13 residues. The V gene's germline CDR1 is SGHNT and CDR2 YENEEA. CDR3 sequence: CASSLEGGGELFF. CDR3 coding DNA: TGTGCCAGCAGCTTAGAGGGCGGCGGGGAGCTGTTTTTT.

In this sample, this clonotype turned up many times. The J gene is TRBJ1-5, the V gene TRBV5-6; no reliable D call. V was cut by 5 bases and J by 1 base, with 13 bases left in between. Germline V CDR1 and CDR2: SGHDT, YYEEEE. This CDR3 comprises 15 residues. This CDR3 is CASSKTSGSNQPQHF. As DNA, the CDR3 is TGTGCCAGCAGTAAGACCTCTGGAAGCAATCAGCCCCAGCATTTT.